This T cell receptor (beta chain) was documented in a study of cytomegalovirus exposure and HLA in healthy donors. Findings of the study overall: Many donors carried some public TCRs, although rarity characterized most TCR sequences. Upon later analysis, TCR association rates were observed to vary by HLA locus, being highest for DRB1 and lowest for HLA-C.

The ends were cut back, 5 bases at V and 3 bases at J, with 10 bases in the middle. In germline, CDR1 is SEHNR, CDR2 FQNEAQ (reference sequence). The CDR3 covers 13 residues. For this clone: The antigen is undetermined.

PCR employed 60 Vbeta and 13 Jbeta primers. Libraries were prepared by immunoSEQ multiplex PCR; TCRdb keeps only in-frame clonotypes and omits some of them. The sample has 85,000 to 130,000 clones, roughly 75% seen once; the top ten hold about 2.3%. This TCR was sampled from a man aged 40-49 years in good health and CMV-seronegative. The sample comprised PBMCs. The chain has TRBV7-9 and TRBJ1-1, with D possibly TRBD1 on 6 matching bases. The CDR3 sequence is CASSPRQDTEAFF. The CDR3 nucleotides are TGTGCCAGCAGCCCACGACAGGACACTGAAGCTTTCTTT.